These 32 T cell receptor beta chains came from one sample sequenced in a study of response to subunit inactivated influenza vaccine. From the RT-PCR reads, TCRdb called clonotypes with MiXCR, one entry per CDR3 protein. The sample lists a few hundred thousand distinct CDR3 sequences; about a tenth were seen once. Source: PBMCs from blood, taken roughly 48 days after vaccination. Receptor source: a man aged 45-65 years who received an inactivated influenza vaccine.

The chain is built from TRBV4-1 and TRBJ2-3; TRBD2 matches at 7 bases. Germline trimming cut 1 base from V and 2 bases from J; bases unmatched to any gene: 9. The V gene's germline CDR1 is MGHRA and CDR2 YSYEKL. CDR3 length: 17 amino acids. CDR3 sequence (DNA): TGCGCCAGCAGCCAAGGGGGCGGGAGCGAGAACACAGATACGCAGTATTTT. It yields the protein CASSQGGGSENTDTQYF.

This chain joins TRBV2 and TRBJ2-2, with D perhaps matching TRBD1 (6 bases). The ends were cut back, 6 bases at V and 7 bases at J, with 18 bases in the middle. From germline, CDR1 is SNHLY and CDR2 FYNNEI. The length of the CDR3 is 15 residues. CDR3 in amino acids: CASRGATRKDGELFF. The CDR3 DNA sequence: TGTGCCAGCAGGGGGGCTACGAGGAAAGACGGGGAGCTGTTTTTT. The full variable domain, in which reference TRBV2 and TRBJ2-2 provide the parts outside the CDR3, is EPEVTQTPSHQVTQMGQEVILRCVPISNHLYFYWYRQILGQKVEFLVSFYNNEISEKSEIFDDQFSVERPDGSNFTLKIRSTKLEDSAMYFCASRGATRKDGELFFGEGSRLTVL.

On this clonotype: A much larger clone is a single base away; this may be a read error. This chain joins TRBV29-1 and TRBJ1-2; 7 nucleotides agree with TRBD1. The length of the CDR3 is 11 residues. Germline CDR1 SQVTM, CDR2 ANQGSEA. The CDR3 sequence: CTVTGVDGYTF. The CDR3 region has the DNA TGCACCGTCACAGGGGTCGACGGCTACACCTTC.

As DNA, the CDR3 is TGTGCCAGCAGCTTAATCGAGAATGAGCAGTTCTTC. It encodes CASSLIENEQFF. The chain combines TRBV11-1 with TRBJ2-1; D gene ambiguous. Germline CDR1 is SGHAT and CDR2 is FQDESV (reference sequence). CDR3 length: 12 residues. The V and J ends lost 2 bases and 7 bases respectively, with 6 bases between them.

This clonotype occurred many times. V is TRBV20-1 and J is TRBJ2-3; 9 nucleotides agree with TRBD2. The CDR3 spans 15 residues. With V trimmed by 2 bases and J by 4 bases, 7 bases remained unmatched. Germline loops: CDR1 DFQATT, CDR2 SNEGSKA (reference sequence). The CDR3 reads CSARPGTSNADTQYF. The CDR3 DNA reads TGCAGTGCTAGACCCGGGACTAGCAATGCAGATACGCAGTATTTT.

The genes are TRBV4-3 and TRBJ2-6; D not resolved. Germline CDR1 reads LGHNA; CDR2 reads YSLEER. The V end lost 3 bases, the J end lost 2 bases, and 5 bases lay between the germline ends. The CDR3 runs 14 residues. The CDR3: CASSQVTGANVLTF. The DNA of the CDR3 is TGCGCCAGCAGCCAGGTAACTGGGGCCAACGTCCTGACTTTC.

This clonotype was seen at least ten times. The V gene is TRBV10-2, the J gene TRBJ2-7, with D perhaps matching TRBD2 (6 bases). Germline loops: CDR1 WSHSY, CDR2 SAAADI. Trimming took off 7 bases at V and 0 bases at J, with 13 bases between the two ends. The CDR3 covers 14 residues. In DNA, the CDR3 is TGCGCCAGCATTCGGGGTAGCGGCTCCTACGAGCAGTACTTC. Encoded protein: CASIRGSGSYEQYF.

There are a few counts of this clonotype. V usage is TRBV5-1 and J usage is TRBJ2-7, with no clear D. The CDR3 is 13 amino acids. Germline loops: CDR1 SGHRS, CDR2 YFSETQ. The V gene lost 4 bases and the J gene lost 3 bases, with 11 bases spanning the gap. This CDR3 is CASSQAQYYEQYF. CDR3 nucleotide sequence: TGCGCCAGCAGCCAAGCACAGTACTACGAGCAGTACTTC.

V gene TRBV7-3 combines with J gene TRBJ2-1; weak D call: TRBD2 (6 bases). V lost 5 bases and J lost 6, with 17 bases in between. The CDR3 runs 15 residues. Germline CDR1 is SGHTA and CDR2 is FQGTGA. CDR3 DNA sequence: TGTGCCAGCAGCCGCGAATGGGGACTCTCCAATGAGCAGTTCTTC. Translated, it gives CASSREWGLSNEQFF.

This clonotype has only a few counts. The genes are TRBV6-1 and TRBJ2-1, with a possible D match to TRBD1 (6 bases). CDR3 length equals 15 residues. V was clipped by 6 bases and J by 2 bases, with 14 bases between them. CDR1 is MNHNS and CDR2 is SASEGT in the germline V gene. CDR3 DNA: TGTGCCAGCAGGAACCGGGACATAGCCTACAATGAGCAGTTCTTC. Translating it yields CASRNRDIAYNEQFF.

The sample holds many counts of this clonotype. The V call is TRBV29-1, the J call TRBJ2-7; the D gene is possibly TRBD1 (6 bases). V shed 6 bases and J shed 5 bases, with 17 bases lying between them. Germline V CDR1 and CDR2: SQVTM, ANQGSEA. The CDR3 is 13 residues long. CDR3 in amino acids: CSVQGPRRHEQYF. The CDR3 nucleotides are TGCAGCGTCCAGGGGCCCCGGAGGCACGAGCAGTACTTC.

This clonotype was seen more than once but under ten times. The chain links TRBV12-3 or TRBV12-4 to TRBJ2-3; 14 bases fit TRBD2. J lost 4 bases, V lost 5 bases, and 5 bases had no gene match. The CDR3 is 16 residues long. The CDR3 DNA reads as TGTGCCAGCAGTCAGACTAGCGGGGGGGATCCAGATACGCAGTATTTT. Protein sequence: CASSQTSGGDPDTQYF.

This clonotype was picked up a small number of times. The rearrangement uses TRBV28 and TRBJ2-7; 14 bases agree with TRBD2. The CDR3 covers 17 residues. The germline V gene encodes CDR1 MDHEN and CDR2 SYDVKM. With 0 bases clipped from V and 3 bases from J, the junction kept 4 bases outside the gene matches. This CDR3 reads CASSLWGTSGRRYEQYF. Written as DNA, the CDR3 is TGTGCCAGCAGTTTATGGGGGACTAGCGGGAGACGCTACGAGCAGTACTTC.

This clonotype was seen a few times. CDR3 bases: TGTGCCATCAGCATAACAGGGGCGCCGGGCGCTTTCTTT. It is translated as CAISITGAPGAFF. The V call is TRBV10-3, the J call TRBJ1-1; TRBD1 matches at 7 bases. The V and J ends lost 6 bases and 11 bases, in that order; junction bases with no gene match: 12. Germline V gene lookup returns CDR1 ENHRY and CDR2 SYGVKD. The CDR3 is 13 amino acids.

This clonotype has more than one count but fewer than ten. This CDR3 is CATSDTQGSTDTQYF. For the CDR3, the DNA is TGTGCCACCAGTGATACACAGGGGAGCACAGATACGCAGTATTTT. This chain uses TRBV24-1 with TRBJ2-3; 7 bases are a match to TRBD1. The CDR3 contains 15 residues. Per germline, CDR1 KGHDR and CDR2 SFDVKD. The ends lost 3 bases at V and 0 bases at J; junction bases unmatched: 2.

This clonotype was detected ten times or more. The CDR3 loop is CSARQGYEQYF. As DNA, the CDR3 is TGCAGTGCTAGACAGGGCTACGAGCAGTACTTC. The chain recombines TRBV20-1 with TRBJ2-7; D is perhaps TRBD1 (5 bases). V lost 2 bases to trimming and J lost 3 bases, with 5 bases between them. The CDR3 spans 11 residues. The V gene's germline CDR1 is DFQATT and CDR2 SNEGSKA (reference sequence).

This clonotype was detected a few times. The CDR3 coding sequence is TGTGCCAGCAGCCACGCAGGGGCCAATCAGCCCCAGCATTTT. Residues: CASSHAGANQPQHF. The V gene is TRBV3-1, the J gene TRBJ1-5, with D possibly TRBD1 on 6 matching bases. V shed 3 bases and J shed 3 bases, with 9 bases lying between them. The CDR3 loop spans 14 amino acids. In germline, CDR1 is LGHDT, CDR2 YNNKEL (reference sequence).

The rearrangement uses TRBV4-3 and TRBJ2-7; possible D gene TRBD2, 6 bases. The CDR3 runs to 15 residues. Per the germline V gene, CDR1 is LGHNA and CDR2 is YSLEER. With 4 bases removed from V and 2 bases from J, the gap between germline ends came to 15 bases. The CDR3 DNA sequence: TGCGCCAGCAGCCCCTCGGGACTGATTGCCTACGAGCAGTACTTC. Encoded protein: CASSPSGLIAYEQYF.

The V call is TRBV6-1, the J call TRBJ1-2; 8 bases agree with TRBD1. CDR1 is MNHNS, CDR2 SASEGT, per germline. This CDR3 comprises 15 residues. V shed 10 bases, J shed 4 bases, and the junction held 14 bases outside the gene matches. CDR3 region: CATSLSSGTGYGYTF. Written as DNA, the CDR3 is TGTGCCACTTCCCTCTCTTCCGGGACAGGCTATGGCTACACCTTC.

This clonotype occurred many times. The chain carries TRBV11-2 and TRBJ2-3, with TRBD2 identical over 12 bases. The CDR3 is made up of 18 amino acids. Per the germline V gene, CDR1 is SGHAT and CDR2 is FQNNGV. V lost 3 bases and J lost 0; bases outside the gene matches: 7. Here the CDR3 DNA reads TGTGCCAGCAGCTTCTTTACTAGCGGGGGGACTAGCACAGATACGCAGTATTTT. It codes for CASSFFTSGGTSTDTQYF.

The chain has TRBV20-1 and TRBJ2-5, with D perhaps TRBD1 or TRBD2 (5 bases each). The CDR3 consists of 12 residues. Germline CDR1 and CDR2: DFQATT and SNEGSKA (reference sequence). The V end lost 1 base, the J end lost 5 bases, and 8 bases lay between the germline ends. In DNA, the CDR3 is TGCAGTGCTAGAGCCGGGGCGGAGACCCAGTACTTC. This sequence encodes CSARAGAETQYF.

This clonotype was observed many times. Sequence at one end of the junction differs from germline and may be a read error. The V call is TRBV5-1, the J call TRBJ2-7, with D uncertain. Germline V gene data show CDR1 as SGHRS and CDR2 as YFSETQ. This CDR3 comprises 14 residues. CDR3 in amino acids: CASSLEGYSYEQYF. The CDR3 DNA sequence: TGTGCCAGCAGCTTAGAAGGGTACTCCTACGAGCAGTACTTC.

This clonotype was detected only a few times. The V gene is TRBV27, the J gene TRBJ2-2; 8 bases are a match to TRBD1. The V and J ends lost 5 bases and 5 bases, in that order; junction bases with no gene match: 7. From germline, CDR1 is MNHEY and CDR2 SMNVEV (reference sequence). The CDR3 runs to 15 residues. CDR3 loop: CASSKDRVETGELFF. In nucleotides, the CDR3 is TGTGCCAGCAGTAAGGACAGGGTTGAAACCGGGGAGCTGTTTTTT.

This clonotype was recorded only once. A much larger clone lies one base from this, so it may be a read error. The gene calls are TRBV7-7 and TRBJ2-3; D might be TRBD1 (5 bases). CDR3 size: 14 residues. CDR1 SSHAT and CDR2 FNYEAQ come from the germline V gene (reference sequence). Here the CDR3 DNA reads TGTGCTAGCAGCCCTGGACATAGCACAGATACGCAGTATTTT. Translation gives CASSPGHSTDTQYF.

The chain recombines TRBV3-1 with TRBJ1-2, with D perhaps matching TRBD1 (6 bases). Per the germline V gene, CDR1 is LGHDT and CDR2 is YNNKEL (reference sequence). The CDR3 covers 16 residues. Trimming took off 0 bases at V and 8 bases at J, with 19 bases between the two ends. This CDR3 is CASSQDLGRGAKGYTF. Written as DNA, the CDR3 is TGTGCCAGCAGCCAAGACCTGGGGCGGGGGGCGAAAGGCTACACCTTC.

V and J are TRBV6-2 or TRBV6-3 and TRBJ2-6, with 10 bases lining up with TRBD2. The V gene end was trimmed by 1 base and the J gene end by 4 bases; junction bases not matched to a gene: 10. Per the germline V gene, CDR1 is MNHEY and CDR2 is SVGEGT. This CDR3 has 19 residues. The CDR3 DNA reads as TGTGCCAGCAGTTACTTAGCGCCGGGACTAGCGCCGGGGGCCAACGTCCTGACTTTC. As protein: CASSYLAPGLAPGANVLTF.

This clonotype was found many times. The genes are TRBV5-1 and TRBJ2-5, with a possible D match to TRBD2 (5 bases). With 5 bases removed from V and 5 bases from J, the gap between germline ends came to 13 bases. The CDR3 spans 13 residues. Germline V gives CDR1 SGHRS, CDR2 YFSETQ. The CDR3 loop reads CASRTGFRETQYF. The DNA for the CDR3 is TGCGCCAGCAGGACGGGATTCAGGGAGACCCAGTACTTC.

The chain employs TRBV12-3 or TRBV12-4 and TRBJ1-5; no clear D. V was shortened by 1 base and J by 0 bases, with 13 bases between the two germline ends. This CDR3 is built from 17 residues. The CDR3 loop reads CASSLGSGASSNQPQHF. The CDR3 DNA is TGTGCCAGCAGTTTAGGGTCTGGTGCCTCTAGCAATCAGCCCCAGCATTTT.

This chain uses TRBV3-2 with TRBJ2-2; TRBD1, the table's D call, lacks a check against the DNA. TRBV3-2 is a pseudogene. The CDR3 spans 14 residues. CDR3 residues: CASSDRRNTGELFF. The CDR3 nucleotides read TGTGCCAGCAGCGACAGGAGGAACACCGGGGAGCTGTTTTTT.

This clonotype was seen repeatedly, ten times or more. The chain combines TRBV6-6 with TRBJ2-7; tentatively, D is TRBD2 (5 bases). CDR1 is MNHNY and CDR2 is SVGAGI in the germline V gene (reference sequence). The ends were cut back, 8 bases at V and 0 bases at J, with 11 bases in the middle. This CDR3 is 13 amino acids long. CDR3 DNA: TGTGCCAGCGAACCCGGAGGCTCCTACGAGCAGTACTTC. Translated: CASEPGGSYEQYF.

The chain couples TRBV9 to TRBJ2-5; the match to TRBD2 covers 11 bases. The CDR3 loop spans 16 amino acids. The germline CDR1 and CDR2 sequences are SGDLS and YYNGEE. V trimming: 3 bases; J trimming: 5 bases; junction bases outside the gene matches: 9. Here the CDR3 reads CASSATLAGGAETQYF. CDR3 nucleotides: TGTGCCAGCAGCGCAACCTTAGCGGGGGGGGCGGAGACCCAGTACTTC.

A word on this clonotype: Germline and junction disagree at one end, which may indicate a read error. The V and J genes are TRBV9 and TRBJ2-2, with D tentatively TRBD1 (6 bases). The germline gives CDR1 SGDLS, CDR2 YYNGEE. This CDR3 spans 17 amino acids. CDR3 in amino acids: CASSPRLGGMNNGELFF. In DNA, the CDR3 is TGTGCCAGCAGCCCCCGCCTTGGGGGCATGAACAACGGGGAGCTGTTTTTT.